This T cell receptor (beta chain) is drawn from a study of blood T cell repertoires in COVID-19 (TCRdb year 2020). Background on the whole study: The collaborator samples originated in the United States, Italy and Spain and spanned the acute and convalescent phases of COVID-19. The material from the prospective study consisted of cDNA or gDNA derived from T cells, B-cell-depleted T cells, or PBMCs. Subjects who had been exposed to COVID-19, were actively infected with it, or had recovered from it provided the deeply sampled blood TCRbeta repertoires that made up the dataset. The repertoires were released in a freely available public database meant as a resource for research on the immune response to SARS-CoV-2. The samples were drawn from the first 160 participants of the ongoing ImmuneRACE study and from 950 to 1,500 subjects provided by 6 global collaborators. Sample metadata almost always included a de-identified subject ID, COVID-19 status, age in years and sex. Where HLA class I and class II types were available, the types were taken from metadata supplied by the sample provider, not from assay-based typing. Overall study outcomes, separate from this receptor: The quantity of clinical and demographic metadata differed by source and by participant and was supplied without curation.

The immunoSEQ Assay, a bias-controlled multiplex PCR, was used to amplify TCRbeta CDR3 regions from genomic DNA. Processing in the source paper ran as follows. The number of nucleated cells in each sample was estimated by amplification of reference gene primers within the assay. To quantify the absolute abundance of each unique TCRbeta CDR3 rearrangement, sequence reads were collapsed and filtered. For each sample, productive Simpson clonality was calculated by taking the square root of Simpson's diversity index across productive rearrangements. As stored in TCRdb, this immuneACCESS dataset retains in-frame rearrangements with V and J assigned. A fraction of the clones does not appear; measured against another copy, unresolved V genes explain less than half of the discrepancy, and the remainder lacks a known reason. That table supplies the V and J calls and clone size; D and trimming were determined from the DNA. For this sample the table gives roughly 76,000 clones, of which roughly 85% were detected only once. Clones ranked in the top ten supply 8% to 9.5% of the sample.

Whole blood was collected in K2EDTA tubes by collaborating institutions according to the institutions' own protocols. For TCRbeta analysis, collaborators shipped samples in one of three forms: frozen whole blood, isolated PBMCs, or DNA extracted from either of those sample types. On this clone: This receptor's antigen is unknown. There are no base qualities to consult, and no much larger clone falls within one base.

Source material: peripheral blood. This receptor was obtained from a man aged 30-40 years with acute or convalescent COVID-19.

The nucleotides read TGTGCCAGCAGTTTCGCCGGGACTGACAATGAGCAGTTCTTC. It encodes CASSFAGTDNEQFF. The rearranged chain carries TRBV27 and TRBJ2-1, with a tentative D gene TRBD2 over 6 matching bases. The CDR3 covers 14 residues, taking in both the cysteine and the phenylalanine. CDR3 DNA only is kept here, 42 bases in frame from base 1. V is pared back by 3 bases and J by 5 bases, with 11 bases lying between the germline termini. The germline V gene (reference sequence) yields MNHEY for CDR1 and SMNVEV for CDR2.